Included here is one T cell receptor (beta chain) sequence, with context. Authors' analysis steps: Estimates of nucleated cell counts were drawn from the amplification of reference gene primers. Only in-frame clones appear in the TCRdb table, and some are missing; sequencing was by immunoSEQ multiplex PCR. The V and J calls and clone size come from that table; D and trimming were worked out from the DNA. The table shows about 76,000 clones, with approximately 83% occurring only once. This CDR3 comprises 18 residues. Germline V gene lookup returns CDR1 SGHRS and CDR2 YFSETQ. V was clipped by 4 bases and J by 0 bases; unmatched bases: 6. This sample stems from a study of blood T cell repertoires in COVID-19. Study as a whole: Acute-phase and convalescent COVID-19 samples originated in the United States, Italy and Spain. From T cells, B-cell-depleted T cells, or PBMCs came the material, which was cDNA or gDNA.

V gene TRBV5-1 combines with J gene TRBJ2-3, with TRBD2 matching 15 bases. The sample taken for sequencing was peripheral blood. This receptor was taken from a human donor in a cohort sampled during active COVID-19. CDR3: CASSPGLAGGDSTDTQYF. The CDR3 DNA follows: TGCGCCAGCAGCCCGGGACTAGCGGGGGGTGACAGCACAGATACGCAGTATTTT.